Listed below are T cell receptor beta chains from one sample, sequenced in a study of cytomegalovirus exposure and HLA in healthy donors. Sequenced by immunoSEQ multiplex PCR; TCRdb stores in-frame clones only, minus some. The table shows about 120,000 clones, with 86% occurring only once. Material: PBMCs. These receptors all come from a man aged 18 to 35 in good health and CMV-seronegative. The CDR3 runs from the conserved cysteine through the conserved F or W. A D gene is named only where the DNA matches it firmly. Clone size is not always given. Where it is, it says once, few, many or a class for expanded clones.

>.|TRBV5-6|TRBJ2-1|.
TGTGCCAGCAGCTTGGGTGGACAAGGGCAGTTCTTC
CASSLGGQGQFF
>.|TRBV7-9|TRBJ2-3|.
TGTGCCAGCAGCTTTAGCCAGAGCACAGATACGCAGTATTTT
CASSFSQSTDTQYF
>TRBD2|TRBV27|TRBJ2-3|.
TGTGCCAGCAGTCCGGCTAGCGGGGGGACAGATACGCAGTATTTT
CASSPASGGTDTQYF
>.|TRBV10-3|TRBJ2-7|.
TGTGCCATCTCGACAGGTAGCTACTACGAGCAGTACTTC
CAISTGSYYEQYF
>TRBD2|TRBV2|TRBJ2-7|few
TGTGCCGTTGGACTAGTCTCCGAGCAGTACTTC
CAVGLVSEQYF
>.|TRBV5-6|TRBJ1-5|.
TGTGCCAGCAGCTTCGGGCAGGGTGGGCCCCAGCATTTT
CASSFGQGGPQHF
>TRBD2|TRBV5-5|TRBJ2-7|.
TGTGCCAGCAGCCCAACCCTTAGCGGGGGGGCCTACGAGCAGTACTTC
CASSPTLSGGAYEQYF
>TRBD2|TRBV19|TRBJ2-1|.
TGTGCCAGTAGTAACCGACTAGCCTCCTACAATGAGCAGTTCTTC
CASSNRLASYNEQFF
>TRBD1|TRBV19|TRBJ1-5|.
TGTGCCAGTAGTTCCCTCGGTGGACAGGGGGGACAGCCCCAGCATTTT
CASSSLGGQGGQPQHF
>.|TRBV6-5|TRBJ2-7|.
TGTGCCAGCAAAACGAGTCGGGAGCAGTACTTC
CASKTSREQYF
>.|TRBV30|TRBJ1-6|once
TGTGCCTGGATGCAGGATTCACCCCTCCACTTT
CAWMQDSPLHF
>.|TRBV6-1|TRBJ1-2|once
TGTGCCAGCAGTGAAGAGACAGTCCCTACTAACTATGGCTACACCTTC
CASSEETVPTNYGYTF
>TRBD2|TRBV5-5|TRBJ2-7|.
TGTGCCAGCAGCCTAACCGCGGGGGAGCTCTACGAGCAGTACTTC
CASSLTAGELYEQYF
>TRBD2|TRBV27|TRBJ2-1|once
TGTGCCAGCAGTTTAAAGGCTAGCGGGGGGTATGAGCAGTTCTTC
CASSLKASGGYEQFF
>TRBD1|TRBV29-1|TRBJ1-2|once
TGCAGCGTGACCCGGACAGGGCCCTATGGCTACACCTTC
CSVTRTGPYGYTF
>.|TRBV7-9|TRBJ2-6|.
TGTGCCAGCAGCTTAGACAGCTCTGGGGCCAACGTCCTGACTTTC
CASSLDSSGANVLTF
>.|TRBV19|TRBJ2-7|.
TGTGCCAGTAGTATCATAGGGGCCCCTGAGGAGCAGTACTTC
CASSIIGAPEEQYF
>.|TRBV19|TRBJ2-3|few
TGTGCCAGTAGTGACAGGAGCGATACGCAGTATTTT
CASSDRSDTQYF
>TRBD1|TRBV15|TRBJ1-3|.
TGTGCCACCAGCAGAGAGAGGGGGCAACGTGGAAACACCATATATTTT
CATSRERGQRGNTIYF
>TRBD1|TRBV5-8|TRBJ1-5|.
TGTGCCAGCAGCTTGCGAGGGGGCCTGAGCAATCAGCCCCAGCATTTT
CASSLRGGLSNQPQHF